The rows below give T cell receptor beta chains drawn from one sample of a study of blood T cell repertoires in COVID-19. This table comes from immunoSEQ multiplex PCR, and its TCRdb copy is limited to in-frame clones, with some not included. The sample lists some 150,000 clones; around 85% were seen once. Sequenced: peripheral blood. The receptors were gathered from a man between 65 and 85 years old with acute or convalescent COVID-19. Each CDR3 is given with its conserved first and last residue. Each record gives: D gene, J gene, clone size, V gene, CDR3 protein, CDR3 DNA. The D gene is left open where the match is weak. Some rows have no size entry. The others give once, few or many, or a class for an expanded clone.

>TRBD1|TRBJ1-1|NA|TRBV28
CASSLGGGAWNTEAFF
TGTGCCAGCAGTTTAGGAGGGGGCGCGTGGAACACTGAAGCTTTCTTT
>NA|TRBJ2-1|NA|TRBV24-1
CATSDGRLSGEQFF
TGTGCCACCAGTGACGGGAGACTAAGTGGTGAGCAGTTCTTC
>NA|TRBJ1-1|NA|TRBV4-3
CASSQVRGDTEAFF
TGCGCCAGCAGCCAAGTGCGGGGTGACACTGAAGCTTTCTTT
>TRBD2|TRBJ2-7|NA|TRBV7-2
CASSLEGGRPTYEQYF
TGTGCCAGCAGCTTAGAAGGCGGGAGGCCCACTTACGAGCAGTACTTC
>TRBD1|TRBJ1-2|NA|TRBV28
CASSLSGQGVYGYTF
TGTGCCAGCAGTTTATCCGGACAGGGGGTCTATGGCTACACCTTC
>NA|TRBJ1-2|NA|TRBV30
CAWSSGAGYTF
TGTGCCTGGAGTTCTGGGGCCGGCTACACCTTC
>TRBD1|TRBJ2-5|NA|TRBV14
CASSQEDRGKETQYF
TGTGCCAGCAGCCAAGAGGACAGGGGGAAAGAGACCCAGTACTTC
>TRBD1|TRBJ1-5|NA|TRBV5-5
CASSLDQGGGNQPQHF
TGTGCCAGCAGCTTGGATCAGGGGGGCGGCAATCAGCCCCAGCATTTT
>TRBD1|TRBJ2-2|NA|TRBV7-9
CASSLWTGDHTGELFF
TGTGCCAGCAGCTTATGGACAGGGGATCACACCGGGGAGCTGTTTTTT
>TRBD1|TRBJ1-4|NA|TRBV7-6
CASSLSRGNEKLFF
TGTGCCAGCAGCTTATCCAGGGGGAATGAAAAACTGTTTTTT
>NA|TRBJ1-5|few|TRBV7-9
CASSSGIVHQPQHF
TGTGCCAGCAGCTCGGGAATTGTCCATCAGCCCCAGCATTTT
>NA|TRBJ2-7|NA|TRBV7-3
CASSLGQGLVYEQYF
TGTGCCAGCAGCTTGGGGCAGGGCCTTGTTTACGAGCAGTACTTC
>NA|TRBJ2-1|NA|TRBV6-6
CASSYERPSSYNEQFF
TGTGCCAGCAGTTACGAGCGCCCGAGCTCCTACAATGAGCAGTTCTTC
>NA|TRBJ2-2|NA|TRBV28
CASRDSNTGELFF
TGTGCCAGCAGGGACAGCAACACCGGGGAGCTGTTTTTT